The 23 T cell receptor beta chains listed next were all sequenced from one sample in a study of T cell responses to AZD1222 COVID-19 vaccine. Data came from immunoSEQ multiplex PCR; TCRdb stores just in-frame clones and leaves some out. The sample holds under 150,000 clones, 92% seen once. The specimen was peripheral blood, collected on day 0 of AZD1222 vaccination. These receptor sequences come from an adult in good health.

The chain joins TRBV6-5 to TRBJ2-5; D possibly corresponds to TRBD2 (7 bases). Germline V gene data show CDR1 as MNHEY and CDR2 as SVGAGI. V lost 6 bases, J lost 4 bases, and 15 bases lay in between. CDR3 size: 14 residues. CDR3 DNA sequence: TGTGCCAGCAGCCTTCGGGGGGCGCTAGAGACCCAGTACTTC. Protein: CASSLRGALETQYF.

V is TRBV4-1 and J is TRBJ2-2; D is tentatively TRBD1 or TRBD2 (5 bases each). V was trimmed by 3 bases and J by 5 bases, leaving 19 bases between them. Germline V gene data show CDR1 as MGHRA and CDR2 as YSYEKL. The CDR3 spans 17 residues. For the CDR3, the DNA is TGCGCCAGCAGCCATAATTGGTGGGACCAAGATACCGGGGAGCTGTTTTTT. Its translation: CASSHNWWDQDTGELFF.

The genes are TRBV10-3 and TRBJ1-2, with D unclear. CDR1 is ENHRY, CDR2 SYGVKD, per germline. This CDR3 is built from 17 residues. Trimming pared 3 bases from V and 0 bases from J, leaving 17 bases between. CDR3 residues: CAISDYEVTLANYGYTF. The CDR3 coding sequence is TGTGCCATCAGTGACTATGAGGTGACTCTAGCTAACTATGGCTACACCTTC.

The J gene is TRBJ2-3, the V gene TRBV9; possible D gene TRBD1, 6 bases. Trimming removed 0 bases from V and 7 bases from J, with 18 bases in between. The CDR3 is 16 residues long. CDR1 and CDR2 (germline): SGDLS, YYNGEE. CDR3: CASSVAPGTSGNTQYF. The CDR3 bases are TGTGCCAGCAGCGTAGCCCCCGGGACATCCGGGAATACGCAGTATTTT. Drawing the rest from reference TRBV9 and TRBJ2-3, the complete variable domain is DSGVTQTPKHLITATGQRVTLRCSPRSGDLSVYWYQQSLDQGLQFLIQYYNGEERAKGNILERFSAQQFPDLHSELNLSSLELGDSALYFCASSVAPGTSGNTQYFGPGTRLTVL.

The gene calls are TRBV7-8 and TRBJ2-3, with 9 bases matching TRBD2. The ends lost 5 bases at V and 3 bases at J; junction bases unmatched: 6. CDR3 length: 15 amino acids. The V gene's germline CDR1 is SGHVS and CDR2 FQNEAQ. The chain's CDR3 is CASSRAGGGTDTQYF. CDR3 DNA sequence: TGTGCCAGCAGCCGAGCGGGAGGCGGGACAGATACGCAGTATTTT.

This chain's CDR3 is CASSLASDNSYEQYF. The CDR3 DNA sequence: TGTGCCAGCAGCTTGGCTAGCGATAACTCCTACGAGCAGTACTTC. The chain recombines TRBV7-6 with TRBJ2-7; tentatively, D is TRBD2 (6 bases). This CDR3 has 15 amino acids. Looked up from germline, CDR1 is SGHVS and CDR2 is FNYEAQ. V lost 3 bases, J lost 0 bases, and 12 bases lay in between.

This chain links TRBV18 with TRBJ2-3, with a tentative D call TRBD2 (5 bases). Looked up from germline, CDR1 is KGHSH and CDR2 is LQKENI. Deletions cut 0 bases from V and 4 bases from J, with 8 bases between. The CDR3 contains 14 residues. Here the CDR3 DNA reads TGTGCCAGCTCACCACCGGGAGTGGCAGATACGCAGTATTTT. It translates to CASSPPGVADTQYF. Full variable domain (rest looked up from reference TRBV18 and TRBJ2-3): NAGVMQNPRHLVRRRGQEARLRCSPMKGHSHVYWYRQLPEEGLKFMVYLQKENIIDESGMPKERFSAEFPKEGPSILRIQQVVRGDSAAYFCASSPPGVADTQYFGPGTRLTVL.

V gene TRBV19 combines with J gene TRBJ2-5; D is possibly TRBD2 (6 bases). The CDR3 consists of 15 residues. Germline V gives CDR1 LNHDA, CDR2 SQIVND (reference sequence). Trimming took off 1 base at V and 4 bases at J, with 13 bases between the two ends. In DNA, the CDR3 is TGTGCCAGTAGTATAGTGGCGGGATGGGGAGAGACCCAGTACTTC. The encoded protein is CASSIVAGWGETQYF.

Points on this clone: Other DNA sequences from this sample encode an identical CDR3 as well. The chain is built from TRBV28 and TRBJ2-7, with D perhaps matching TRBD1 or TRBD2 (5 bases each). The germline V gene has CDR1 MDHEN and CDR2 SYDVKM. The CDR3 has 14 residues. Trimming left V 4 bases short and J 4 bases short, with 14 bases between. CDR3 loop: CASSSGARGYEQYF. The CDR3 DNA reads as TGTGCCAGCAGTTCCGGGGCGCGAGGTTACGAGCAGTACTTC.

This clone occurred a few times. This CDR3 reads CASSLGDRYEQYF. DNA for the CDR3: TGTGCCAGCAGCTTGGGGGACAGATACGAGCAGTACTTC. The chain employs TRBV5-5 and TRBJ2-7; 7 bases are shared with TRBD1. The germline V gene encodes CDR1 SGHKS and CDR2 YYEKEE (reference sequence). V was pared by 0 bases and J by 4 bases, with 1 base of the junction left unmatched. The CDR3 consists of 13 residues.

The rearrangement links TRBV5-1 to TRBJ2-5; the match to TRBD1 covers 8 bases. This CDR3 comprises 13 residues. After removal of 4 bases from V and 5 bases from J, the junction contained 4 bases not matched to a gene. Per the germline V gene, CDR1 is SGHRS and CDR2 is YFSETQ. The CDR3 loop reads CASSNQGAETQYF. The CDR3 DNA is TGCGCCAGCAGCAATCAGGGGGCGGAGACCCAGTACTTC.

The chain combines TRBV11-2 with TRBJ2-1; TRBD2 agrees at 14 bases. Per the germline V gene, CDR1 is SGHAT and CDR2 is FQNNGV. Trimming at V came to 4 bases and at J to 7 bases, leaving 6 bases not matched to a gene. The CDR3 has 16 amino acids. The CDR3 region is CASSSPGLAGVNEQFF. CDR3 DNA: TGTGCCAGCAGCTCCCCGGGACTAGCGGGAGTGAATGAGCAGTTCTTC.

This clone was found once. This chain joins TRBV28 and TRBJ2-1; 9 bases map to TRBD2. Trimming took 5 bases from V and 4 from J; bases not matched to a gene: 6. CDR3 length: 15 residues. Per the germline V gene, CDR1 is MDHEN and CDR2 is SYDVKM. CDR3 coding DNA: TGTGCCAGCAGTCACCGTCTAGCGGGATACAATGAGCAGTTCTTC. Translated, it gives CASSHRLAGYNEQFF.

This chain joins TRBV20-1 and TRBJ1-6; D not certain. CDR3 size: 10 residues. V lost 4 bases, J lost 11 bases, and 6 bases lay in between. CDR1 and CDR2 from the germline V gene are DFQATT and SNEGSKA (reference sequence). CDR3 sequence reads: CSAIRTPLHF. DNA for the CDR3: TGCAGTGCTATCCGGACACCCCTCCACTTT.

The rearrangement joins TRBV6-5 to TRBJ2-2; D possibly matches TRBD1 or TRBD2 (5 bases each). The V and J ends lost 5 bases and 3 bases respectively, with 13 bases between them. The CDR3 extends over 15 amino acids. Germline CDR1 is MNHEY and CDR2 is SVGAGI. The CDR3 reads CASSPGTTDTGELFF. DNA for the CDR3: TGTGCCAGCAGTCCCGGGACCACCGACACCGGGGAGCTGTTTTTT.

The V and J genes are TRBV9 and TRBJ2-1, with D possibly matching TRBD1 (6 bases). CDR1 SGDLS and CDR2 YYNGEE come from the germline V gene. The V end lost 4 bases, the J end lost 8 bases, and 13 bases lay between the germline ends. The CDR3 has 13 amino acids. CDR3 nucleotide sequence: TGTGCCAGCAGCAGCGTAGGGGGAGATGAGCAGTTCTTC. This sequence encodes CASSSVGGDEQFF.

The chain links TRBV19 to TRBJ2-1; D is ambiguous. The CDR3 totals 13 residues. Germline CDR1 reads LNHDA; CDR2 reads SQIVND (reference sequence). Trimming shortened V by 5 bases and J by 6 bases, and 11 bases separated the two germline ends. CDR3 DNA: TGTGCCAGTAGTGCCGTCTCCAGCAATGAGCAGTTCTTC. As protein: CASSAVSSNEQFF.

This chain joins TRBV6-5 and TRBJ2-1, with TRBD1 matching 7 bases. Germline CDR1 reads MNHEY; CDR2 reads SVGAGI. After removal of 8 bases from V and 2 bases from J, the junction contained 3 bases not matched to a gene. The CDR3 has 13 residues. The CDR3 coding sequence is TGTGCCAGCCAGGGGACAGCCTACAATGAGCAGTTCTTC. Protein product: CASQGTAYNEQFF.

The chain recombines TRBV28 with TRBJ2-2; 10 bases are a match to TRBD2. The CDR3 length is 15 residues. The junction had 8 bases not matched to a gene; V was cut back by 7 bases and J by 6 bases. CDR1 is MDHEN and CDR2 is SYDVKM in the germline V gene. The CDR3 loop is CASTSSGRKAGELFF. CDR3 in DNA: TGTGCCAGCACCTCTAGCGGGAGAAAGGCCGGGGAGCTGTTTTTT. The whole variable domain, filled in from reference TRBV28 and TRBJ2-2, reads DVKVTQSSRYLVKRTGEKVFLECVQDMDHENMFWYRQDPGLGLRLIYFSYDVKMKEKGDIPEGYSVSREKKERFSLILESASTNQTSMYLCASTSSGRKAGELFFGEGSRLTVL.

The chain joins TRBV9 to TRBJ1-2, with 9 nucleotides matching TRBD1. CDR1 and CDR2 from the germline V gene are SGDLS and YYNGEE. This CDR3 has 14 residues. V shed 2 bases and J 8 bases; nucleotides not matched to a gene: 7. The CDR3 loop is CASSVGTGFGGYTF. As DNA, the CDR3 is TGTGCCAGCAGCGTCGGGACAGGGTTCGGCGGCTACACCTTC.

The chain has TRBV19 and TRBJ1-1, with TRBD1 matching over 8 bases. The CDR3 contains 15 residues. Looked up from germline, CDR1 is LNHDA and CDR2 is SQIVND (reference sequence). After removal of 5 bases from V and 10 bases from J, the junction contained 15 bases not matched to a gene. The CDR3 bases are TGTGCCAGTAGTCCAGCCTTCGCCAGGGGGCGGGGAGCTTTCTTT. Its protein is CASSPAFARGRGAFF.

The chain uses TRBV13 and TRBJ2-3; TRBD2 agrees at 10 bases. Germline loops: CDR1 PRHDT, CDR2 FYEKMQ (reference sequence). The CDR3 has 16 amino acids. Unmatched junction bases numbered 2, after V lost 2 bases and J lost 0 bases. The chain's CDR3 is CASSLLAGGSTDTQYF. CDR3 nucleotides: TGTGCCAGCAGCTTATTAGCGGGAGGTAGCACAGATACGCAGTATTTT.

The chain uses TRBV5-1 and TRBJ1-3, with no clear D. With 6 bases removed from V and 1 base from J, the gap between germline ends came to 11 bases. Germline V gives CDR1 SGHRS, CDR2 YFSETQ. The CDR3 extends over 14 amino acids. The CDR3 here is CASTLWGSGNTIYF. DNA for the CDR3: TGCGCCAGCACCCTCTGGGGATCTGGAAACACCATATATTTT.